The following is a TCR beta chain sequence with its context. CDR1 is LGHDT and CDR2 is YNNKEL in the germline V gene (reference sequence). J lost 12 bases, V lost 4 bases, and 10 bases had no gene match. This CDR3 is 14 amino acids long. Sequencing was performed with immunoSEQ multiplex PCR; in TCRdb, only in-frame clones are kept and a portion is missing. The table has 70,000 to 75,000 clones, approximately 83% seen once. The sample comes from a study of blood T cell repertoires in COVID-19. The sample consisted of peripheral blood. V is TRBV3-1 (or the pseudogene TRBV3-2) and J is TRBJ2-1; TRBD2 aligns across 9 bases. The receptor's source is an older man with acute or convalescent COVID-19. CDR3 in DNA: TGTGCCAGCAGCCGGACTAGCGCTCCTGAGCGGCAGTTCTTC. Translating it yields CASSRTSAPERQFF.